The clone carrying this T cell receptor beta chain was counted between two and nine times. The antigen remains undetermined. This entry comes from a study of identical twins. Study-level points and caveats: Weaker excess twin sharing was observed in beta out-of-frame sequences.

Carrying unique molecular identifiers, the cDNA also gained a universal primer site through template switching. TCRdb reanalysed the 5' RACE reads using MiXCR and keeps one entry per CDR3 protein. The table has about 190,000 distinct CDR3 sequences, 15% seen once. V dropped 3 bases and J dropped 4 bases, with 16 bases sitting between them. Germline CDR1 DFQATT, CDR2 SNEGSKA (reference sequence). CDR3 length: 14 residues. The data were also submitted as part of a second study, on T cells expressing NK-cell markers. This second report adds: There were seven HCMV-seropositive donors and one seronegative donor among the eight sequenced. No clear determination of HCMV specificity was made for expanded NKG2C+ T cell clones.

The TCR originated in a woman between 18 and 29 years old in good health. Specimen: CD8+ T cells sorted from blood. This chain links TRBV20-1 with TRBJ2-7; TRBD1 might be the D (6 bases). The chain's CDR3 is CSASPRDRPYEQYF. DNA of the CDR3: TGCAGTGCTAGTCCAAGAGACAGGCCGTACGAGCAGTACTTC.